These T cell receptor beta chains were read from a single sample in a study of T cell responses to AZD1222 COVID-19 vaccine. Assay: immunoSEQ multiplex PCR; the TCRdb copy retains only in-frame clones and omits some. The table records some 100,000 clones, about nine tenths of them present only once. The specimen was peripheral blood, collected on day 0 of AZD1222 vaccination. The source of these receptors is an adult in good health. Each CDR3 is given with its conserved first and last residue. The order of the fields is D gene, CDR3 length, V gene, J gene, clone size, CDR3 DNA, CDR3 protein. D genes are given only for firm matches. Clone size is stated in some rows and not others, as once, few, many or a class when expanded.

TRBD1	15	TRBV28	TRBJ2-2	.	TGTGCCAGCGGCGAAACAGGGGGTGCCACCGGGGAGCTGTTTTTT	CASGETGGATGELFF
.	15	TRBV14	TRBJ2-7	.	TGTGCCAGCAGCCAAGATCTGGTCAGGGCGTGGGAGCAGTACTTC	CASSQDLVRAWEQYF
.	14	TRBV7-9	TRBJ1-2	.	TGTGCCAGCAGCTTAGGGATGGGGGAGAATGGCTACACCTTC	CASSLGMGENGYTF
.	15	TRBV5-1	TRBJ2-1	.	TGCGCCAGCAGCTTGGTTGGGGGCTTCGGCAATGAGCAGTTCTTC	CASSLVGGFGNEQFF
.	9	TRBV27	TRBJ1-3	.	TGTGCCAGGGGAAACACCATATATTTT	CARGNTIYF
TRBD1	14	TRBV4-3	TRBJ1-4	.	TGCGCCAGCAGCCCGACAGGGTACGAAGAAAAACTGTTTTTT	CASSPTGYEEKLFF
.	13	TRBV30	TRBJ1-5	.	TGTGCCTGGAGTACGACTAGCAATCAGCCCCAGCATTTT	CAWSTTSNQPQHF
.	15	TRBV5-1	TRBJ1-5	few	TGCGCCAGCAGATACGGGACGGGGGTTAATCAGCCCCAGCATTTT	CASRYGTGVNQPQHF
TRBD1	13	TRBV28	TRBJ1-2	.	TGTGCCAGCATACCCCAGGGGGGTGATGGCTACACCTTC	CASIPQGGDGYTF
TRBD2	11	TRBV20-1	TRBJ2-3	.	TGCAGTGCACCACTAGCGGATACGCAGTATTTT	CSAPLADTQYF
.	15	TRBV6-2/TRBV6-3	TRBJ1-2	.	TGTGCCAGCAGTTACCGTCAACAGGTCTCAATTGGCTACACCTTC	CASSYRQQVSIGYTF
.	14	TRBV7-2	TRBJ1-6	.	TGTGCCAGCAGCTTAGACGGCCGGAATTCACCCCTCCACTTT	CASSLDGRNSPLHF
.	13	TRBV7-3	TRBJ2-1	.	TGTGCCAGCAGCCTAGGGGCAGACAATGAGCAGTTCTTC	CASSLGADNEQFF
.	12	TRBV20-1	TRBJ1-2	.	TGCAGTGCTAGTCCACAGGGAGAGCGCTACACCTTC	CSASPQGERYTF
TRBD1	13	TRBV5-4	TRBJ2-1	.	TGTGCCAGCAGCCGGACAGGGCCGAATGAGCAGTTCTTC	CASSRTGPNEQFF